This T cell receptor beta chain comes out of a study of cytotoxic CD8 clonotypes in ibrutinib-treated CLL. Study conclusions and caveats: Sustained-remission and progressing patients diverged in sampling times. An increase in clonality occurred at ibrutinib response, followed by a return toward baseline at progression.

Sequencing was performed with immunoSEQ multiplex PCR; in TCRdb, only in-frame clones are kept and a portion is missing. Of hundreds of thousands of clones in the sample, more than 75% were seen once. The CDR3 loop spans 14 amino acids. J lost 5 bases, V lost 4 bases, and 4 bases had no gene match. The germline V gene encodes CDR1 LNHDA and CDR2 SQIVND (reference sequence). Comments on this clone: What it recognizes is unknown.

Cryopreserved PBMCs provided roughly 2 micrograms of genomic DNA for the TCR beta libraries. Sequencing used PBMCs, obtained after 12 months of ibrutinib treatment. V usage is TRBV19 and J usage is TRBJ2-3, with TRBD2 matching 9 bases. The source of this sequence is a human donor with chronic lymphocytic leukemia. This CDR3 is CASSTPAGGDTQYF. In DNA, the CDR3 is TGTGCCAGTAGTACGCCAGCGGGAGGAGATACGCAGTATTTT.